These 26 T cell receptor beta chains were sequenced from one sample in a study of molecular identifiers for immune sequencing clone quantification. TCRdb independently ran MiXCR on the PCR reads; one entry per CDR3 protein. The sample includes about 510,000 distinct CDR3 sequences, 20% to 25% seen only once; the top ten take 0.84%. Specimen: naive CD8+ T cells from blood, with Jurkat cell RNA spiked in. Sample subset: FACS-sorted CD8+CD4-CCR7+CD45RA+ naive T cells. Receptor source: a human donor in good health. Some libraries in this study had Jurkat cell RNA spiked in.

Ten or more counts support this clonotype. The chain joins TRBV2 to TRBJ1-1, with 9 bases fitting TRBD1. Trimming took 2 bases from V and 4 from J; bases not matched to a gene: 11. The CDR3 loop spans 17 amino acids. CDR1 is SNHLY and CDR2 is FYNNEI in the germline V gene. The CDR3 reads CASSERLTGGWGTEAFF. The CDR3 DNA reads TGTGCCAGCAGTGAAAGGTTGACAGGGGGTTGGGGCACTGAAGCTTTCTTT.

This clonotype was recorded a few times. The CDR3 sequence is CASSYAGGEKLFF. The CDR3 coding sequence is TGTGCCAGCAGTTACGCAGGCGGAGAAAAACTGTTTTTT. V gene TRBV6-2 or TRBV6-3 combines with J gene TRBJ1-4; D ambiguous. Trimming removed 2 bases from V and 8 bases from J, with 9 bases in between. The CDR3 runs to 13 residues. The germline V gene encodes CDR1 MNHEY and CDR2 SVGEGT.

This clonotype was picked up many times. The chain joins TRBV3-1 to TRBJ2-7; 9 nucleotides align to TRBD2. The germline V gene encodes CDR1 LGHDT and CDR2 YNNKEL (reference sequence). Losses at the gene ends were 5 bases for V and 3 bases for J; bases not matched to a gene: 8. This CDR3 spans 15 amino acids. Here the CDR3 reads CASSALAGADYEQYF. Here the CDR3 DNA reads TGTGCCAGCAGCGCATTAGCGGGAGCCGACTACGAGCAGTACTTC.

This clonotype showed up many times. The V call is TRBV29-1, the J call TRBJ1-1, with TRBD1 matching over 8 bases. The junction had 7 bases not matched to a gene; V was cut back by 6 bases and J by 1 base. The CDR3 length is 14 residues. Germline V gene sequence: CDR1 SQVTM, CDR2 ANQGSEA. CDR3 amino acids: CSVVTGETNTEAFF. The CDR3 bases are TGCAGCGTAGTGACAGGGGAAACGAACACTGAAGCTTTCTTT.

This clonotype was observed many times. The rearrangement uses TRBV13 and TRBJ2-6; 8 bases line up with TRBD1. The CDR3 extends over 18 amino acids. V was pared by 6 bases and J by 0 bases, with 10 bases of the junction left unmatched. In germline, CDR1 is PRHDT, CDR2 FYEKMQ (reference sequence). CDR3 sequence reads: CASSWTGSGDSGANVLTF. Here the CDR3 DNA reads TGTGCCAGCAGTTGGACAGGGAGTGGGGACTCTGGGGCCAACGTCCTGACTTTC.

This clonotype was seen a handful of times. The V call is TRBV30, the J call TRBJ1-2, with TRBD1 identical over 10 bases. After removal of 2 bases from V and 8 bases from J, the junction contained 8 bases not matched to a gene. Germline assignment: CDR1 GTSNPN and CDR2 SVGIG (reference sequence). This CDR3 has 14 amino acids. CDR3 amino acids: CAWSSTGTGDGYTF. The CDR3 coding sequence is TGTGCCTGGAGTTCTACGGGGACAGGGGACGGCTACACCTTC. Full variable domain (outside the CDR3, taken from reference TRBV30 and TRBJ1-2): SQTIHQWPATLVQPVGSPLSLECTVEGTSNPNLYWYRQAAGRGLQLLFYSVGIGQISSEVPQNLSASRPQDRQFILSSKKLLLSDSGFYLCAWSSTGTGDGYTFGSGTRLTVV.

This clonotype was found many times. This rearrangement joins TRBV30 to TRBJ2-1, with D possibly matching TRBD2 (6 bases). Germline-derived CDR1 and CDR2 are GTSNPN and SVGIG (reference sequence). Trimming pared 2 bases from V and 7 bases from J, leaving 12 bases between. The CDR3 runs 13 residues. CDR3 nucleotide sequence: TGTGCCTGGAGTTACACTAGCAGTAATGAGCAGTTCTTC. Translating gives CAWSYTSSNEQFF.

This clonotype has a count of ten or more. The CDR3 reads CASSFGTGGLKLFF. The CDR3 DNA reads TGTGCCAGCAGCTTCGGGACAGGGGGTTTAAAACTGTTTTTT. This rearrangement joins TRBV7-9 to TRBJ1-4; 11 bases match TRBD1. CDR3 size: 14 residues. CDR1 is SEHNR, CDR2 FQNEAQ, per germline (reference sequence). Trimming removed 3 bases from V and 10 bases from J; junction bases left unmatched: 4.

The table lists this clonotype with many counts. For the CDR3, the DNA is TGTGCCATCAGTACAGGGATTCCGGGCACTGAAGCTTTCTTT. Its translation: CAISTGIPGTEAFF. The rearrangement joins TRBV10-3 to TRBJ1-1; TRBD1 might be the D (6 bases). Germline CDR1 ENHRY, CDR2 SYGVKD. Trimming removed 5 bases at V and 4 bases at J, with 14 bases between. The CDR3 runs 14 residues.

This clonotype was counted between two and nine times. The rearrangement uses TRBV2 and TRBJ2-5; 7 nucleotides match TRBD1. This CDR3 contains 14 residues. Per the germline V gene, CDR1 is SNHLY and CDR2 is FYNNEI. The junction had 5 bases not matched to a gene; V was cut back by 7 bases and J by 0 bases. For the CDR3, the DNA is TGTGCCAGCATGCAGACAGGGAACCAAGAGACCCAGTACTTC. Its protein is CASMQTGNQETQYF.

This rearrangement joins TRBV4-1 to TRBJ2-7, with 10 positions matching TRBD1. CDR3 size: 16 residues. V shed 1 base, J shed 3 bases, and the junction held 6 bases outside the gene matches. Looked up from germline, CDR1 is MGHRA and CDR2 is YSYEKL. The CDR3 loop is CASSQVTGQGNYEQYF. In DNA form, the CDR3 reads TGCGCCAGCAGCCAAGTAACGGGACAGGGGAACTACGAGCAGTACTTC.

Details on this clonotype: This may come from a read error, since a much larger clone is one base off. The genes are TRBV11-2 and TRBJ1-1; D uncertain. Deletions cut 5 bases from V and 5 bases from J, with 12 bases between. The germline V gene encodes CDR1 SGHAT and CDR2 FQNNGV. This CDR3 has 13 amino acids. The CDR3 protein is CASSQVGWTEAFF. The CDR3 DNA follows: TGTGCCAGCAGCCAGGTGGGGTGGACTGAAGCTTTCTTT.

This clonotype was counted only a few times. The chain combines TRBV27 with TRBJ1-3; no clear D. The CDR3 extends over 11 amino acids. The V end lost 7 bases, the J end lost 7 bases, and 8 bases lay between the germline ends. The germline V gene encodes CDR1 MNHEY and CDR2 SMNVEV (reference sequence). CDR3 DNA sequence: TGTGCCAGCACCGACTTCAACACCATATATTTT. Residues: CASTDFNTIYF.

This clonotype has more than one count but fewer than ten. This chain connects TRBV7-2 to TRBJ1-4; 11 bases fit TRBD1. Germline V gives CDR1 SGHTA, CDR2 FQGNSA. The CDR3 extends over 17 amino acids. After removal of 0 bases from V and 3 bases from J, the junction contained 3 bases not matched to a gene. The DNA of the CDR3 is TGTGCCAGCAGCTTAGCCGGGACAGGGGGGGCTAATGAAAAACTGTTTTTT. It yields the protein CASSLAGTGGANEKLFF.

This clonotype was recorded a few times. Because it lacks the conserved phenylalanine or tryptophan at the end, this CDR3 is likely a read error. It is unclear where the CDR3 begins or ends on the DNA, so no DNA is shown, and the CDR3 is as TCRdb lists it. V is TRBV21-1 and J is TRBJ2-5. TRBV21-1 is described as a pseudogene. The CDR3 comprises 13 residues, both ends counted. The CDR3 loop reads CASSKYSQETQYS.

This clonotype has just a few counts. Here the CDR3 DNA reads TGTGCCACCAGTGACACGGACAGGGGCTATGGGGCCAACGTCCTGACTTTC. It yields the protein CATSDTDRGYGANVLTF. The chain combines TRBV24-1 with TRBJ2-6, with 9 bases aligning to TRBD1. Germline CDR1 reads KGHDR; CDR2 reads SFDVKD. The CDR3 is 17 amino acids. J lost 3 bases, V lost 4 bases, and 6 bases had no gene match.

The chain carries TRBV5-1 and TRBJ2-3, with TRBD2 matching 8 bases. This CDR3 has 18 residues. The ends lost 0 bases at V and 3 bases at J; junction bases unmatched: 12. Germline lookup yields CDR1 SGHRS and CDR2 YFSETQ. The CDR3 reads CASSLAGTGLAPTDTQYF. The CDR3 nucleotides are TGCGCCAGCAGCTTGGCCGGCACCGGACTAGCACCGACAGATACGCAGTATTTT.

This clonotype occurred many times. This chain connects TRBV30 to TRBJ2-1, with a possible D match to TRBD1 (5 bases). CDR1 is GTSNPN and CDR2 is SVGIG in the germline V gene (reference sequence). CDR3 length equals 14 residues. V was pared by 5 bases and J by 2 bases, with 13 bases between. The CDR3 bases are TGTGCCTGGGTAGGGCAGGGTACCTACAATGAGCAGTTCTTC. This translates into CAWVGQGTYNEQFF.

A note on this clonotype: This could be a read error, since a much larger clone is one nucleotide away. The gene calls are TRBV6-5 and TRBJ2-2, with D unclear. CDR1 and CDR2 from the germline V gene are MNHEY and SVGAGI. The CDR3 is made up of 14 amino acids. Trimming removed 0 bases at V and 1 base at J, with 3 bases between. This CDR3 is CASSYSQNTGELFF. Written as DNA, the CDR3 is TGTGCCAGCAGTTACTCGCAGAACACCGGGGAGCTGTTTTTT.

This rearrangement joins TRBV27 to TRBJ2-3, with TRBD2 matching over 8 bases. J lost 1 base, V lost 4 bases, and 4 bases had no gene match. Germline-derived CDR1 and CDR2 are MNHEY and SMNVEV (reference sequence). The CDR3 runs to 15 residues. The CDR3 here is CASSSGLGGTDTQYF. CDR3 nucleotides: TGTGCCAGCAGTTCGGGACTAGGAGGCACAGATACGCAGTATTTT.

This clonotype was observed a few times. V is TRBV19 and J is TRBJ1-6, with unresolved D. The CDR3 has 11 amino acids. With 7 bases removed from V and 13 bases from J, the gap between germline ends came to 11 bases. CDR1 LNHDA and CDR2 SQIVND come from the germline V gene (reference sequence). The DNA of the CDR3 is TGTGCCAGTACCGAGGGAGGCCCCCTCCACTTT. It encodes CASTEGGPLHF.

The chain is built from TRBV5-1 and TRBJ1-1; D possibly corresponds to TRBD1 (5 bases). With 6 bases removed from V and 7 bases from J, the gap between germline ends came to 22 bases. The CDR3 length is 15 residues. CDR1 is SGHRS, CDR2 YFSETQ, per germline. In DNA form, the CDR3 reads TGCGCCAGCACGGCCGGGACTACCCCAACCAGTGAAGCTTTCTTT. Translated, it gives CASTAGTTPTSEAFF.

The chain employs TRBV5-1 and TRBJ1-4; D remains ambiguous. With 1 base removed from V and 0 bases from J, the gap between germline ends came to 10 bases. The CDR3 extends over 16 amino acids. CDR1 and CDR2 (germline): SGHRS, YFSETQ. The CDR3 here is CASSLTQTATNEKLFF. DNA of the CDR3: TGCGCCAGCAGCTTGACACAGACCGCAACTAATGAAAAACTGTTTTTT.

This clonotype showed up just a few times. This chain links TRBV3-1 with TRBJ1-3; D remains ambiguous. Deletions cut 4 bases from V and 0 bases from J, with 10 bases between. This CDR3 has 15 amino acids. CDR1 and CDR2 (germline): LGHDT, YNNKEL (reference sequence). In DNA, the CDR3 is TGTGCCAGCAGCCCCCCGGGATACTCTGGAAACACCATATATTTT. It translates to CASSPPGYSGNTIYF.

The sample holds a few counts of this clonotype. V and J are TRBV4-2 and TRBJ2-1; 7 nucleotides match TRBD2. Trimming at V came to 0 bases and at J to 7 bases, leaving 12 bases not matched to a gene. The length of the CDR3 is 17 residues. CDR1 and CDR2 from the germline V gene are LGHNA and YNFKEQ. The CDR3 DNA sequence: TGTGCCAGCAGCCAAGACCCCCTTTCTAGCGGCCAGAATGAGCAGTTCTTC. The encoded protein is CASSQDPLSSGQNEQFF.

This clonotype was found a few times. The CDR3 loop is CAWSRQGNEQFF. The CDR3 DNA sequence: TGTGCCTGGAGTAGACAGGGAAATGAGCAGTTCTTC. The V call is TRBV30, the J call TRBJ2-1, with 7 bases matching TRBD1. CDR3 length: 12 residues. V dropped 2 bases and J dropped 7; count of bases not matched to a gene: 2. The V gene's germline CDR1 is GTSNPN and CDR2 SVGIG (reference sequence).